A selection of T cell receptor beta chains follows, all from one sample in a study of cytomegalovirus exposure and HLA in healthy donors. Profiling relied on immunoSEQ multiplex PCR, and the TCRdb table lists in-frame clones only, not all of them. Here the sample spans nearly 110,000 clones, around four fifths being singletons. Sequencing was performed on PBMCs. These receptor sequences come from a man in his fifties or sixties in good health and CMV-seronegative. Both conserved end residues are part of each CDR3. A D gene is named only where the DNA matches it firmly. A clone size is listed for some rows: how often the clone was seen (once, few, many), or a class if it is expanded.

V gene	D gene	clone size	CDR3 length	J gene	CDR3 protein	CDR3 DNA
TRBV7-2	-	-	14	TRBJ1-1	CASSIQGGNTEAFF	TGTGCCAGCAGCATCCAGGGAGGGAACACTGAAGCTTTCTTT
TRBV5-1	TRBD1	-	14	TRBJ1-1	CASSLDRGWAEAFF	TGCGCCAGCAGTTTGGACAGGGGGTGGGCTGAAGCTTTCTTT
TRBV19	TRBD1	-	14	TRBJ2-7	CASSRDRGRGEQYF	TGTGCCAGTAGTAGGGACAGGGGACGAGGGGAGCAGTACTTC
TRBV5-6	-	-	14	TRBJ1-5	CASSSGPGDQPQHF	TGTGCCAGCAGCTCGGGACCAGGGGATCAGCCCCAGCATTTT
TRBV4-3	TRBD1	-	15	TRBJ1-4	CASSQEGTGAGKLFF	TGCGCCAGCAGCCAAGAAGGGACAGGGGCCGGAAAACTGTTTTTT
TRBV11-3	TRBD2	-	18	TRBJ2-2	CASSTSYSRRGVTGELFF	TGTGCCAGCAGCACGAGCTATAGCAGGCGGGGGGTCACCGGGGAGCTGTTTTTT
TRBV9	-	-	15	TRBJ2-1	CASSVEDYTYNEQFF	TGTGCCAGCAGCGTAGAGGACTATACCTACAATGAGCAGTTCTTC
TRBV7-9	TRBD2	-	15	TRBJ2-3	CASSLDRGGTDTQYF	TGTGCCAGCAGCTTAGACCGGGGGGGCACAGATACGCAGTATTTT
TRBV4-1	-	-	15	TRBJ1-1	CASSQPGQLNTEAFF	TGCGCCAGCAGCCAACCGGGACAACTGAACACTGAAGCTTTCTTT
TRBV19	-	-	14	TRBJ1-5	CASSAGTASQPQHF	TGTGCCAGTAGTGCGGGGACTGCCTCGCAACCCCAGCATTTT
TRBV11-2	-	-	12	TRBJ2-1	CASSRNGNEQFF	TGTGCCAGCAGCCGAAACGGCAATGAGCAGTTCTTC
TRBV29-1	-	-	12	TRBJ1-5	CSVKLSNQPQHF	TGCAGCGTTAAGCTAAGCAATCAGCCCCAGCATTTT
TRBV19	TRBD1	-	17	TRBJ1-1	CASMPITGTGAFTEAFF	TGTGCCAGTATGCCCATAACCGGGACAGGGGCGTTCACTGAAGCTTTCTTT
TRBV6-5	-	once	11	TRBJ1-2	CASTAGYGYTF	TGTGCCAGCACCGCCGGGTATGGCTACACCTTC
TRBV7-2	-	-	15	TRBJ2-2	CASSLSPTNTGELFF	TGTGCCAGCAGCTTATCCCCAACGAACACCGGGGAGCTGTTTTTT
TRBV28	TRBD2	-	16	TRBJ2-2	CASRPGGWPLTGELFF	TGTGCCAGCAGACCGGGGGGATGGCCGTTGACCGGGGAGCTGTTTTTT
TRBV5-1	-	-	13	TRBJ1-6	CASSSFRNSPLHF	TGCGCCAGCAGTTCGTTCAGAAATTCACCCCTCCACTTT
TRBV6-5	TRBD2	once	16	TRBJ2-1	CASSYSGGAADNEQFF	TGTGCCAGCAGTTACTCGGGAGGGGCAGCTGACAATGAGCAGTTCTTC
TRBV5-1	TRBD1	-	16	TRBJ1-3	CASSLAPGGSGNTIYF	TGCGCCAGCAGCTTGGCCCCAGGGGGATCTGGAAACACCATATATTTT
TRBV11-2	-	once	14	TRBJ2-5	CASSLATGQETQYF	TGTGCCAGCAGCTTAGCGACTGGACAAGAGACCCAGTACTTC
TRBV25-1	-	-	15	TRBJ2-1	CASSARGGGHNEQFF	TGTGCCAGCAGTGCCCGAGGAGGGGGCCACAATGAGCAGTTCTTC
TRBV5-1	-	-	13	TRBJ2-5	CASSTGNQETQYF	TGCGCCAGCAGTACGGGGAACCAAGAGACCCAGTACTTC
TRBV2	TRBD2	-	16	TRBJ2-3	CASSARGGRGTDTQYF	TGTGCCAGCAGTGCCCGGGGGGGCCGAGGCACAGATACGCAGTATTTT
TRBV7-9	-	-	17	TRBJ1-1	CASSLGLSQGGHTEAFF	TGTGCCAGCAGCTTAGGCCTTTCACAGGGCGGGCACACTGAAGCTTTCTTT
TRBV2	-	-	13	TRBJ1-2	CASSGQPNYGYTF	TGTGCCAGCAGTGGACAGCCTAACTATGGCTACACCTTC
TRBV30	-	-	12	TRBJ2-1	CAGHWGRNEQFF	TGTGCCGGTCACTGGGGCCGGAATGAGCAGTTCTTC
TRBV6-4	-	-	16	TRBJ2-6	CASSDGAGRGANVLTF	TGTGCCAGCAGTGACGGGGCTGGACGGGGGGCCAACGTCCTGACTTTC
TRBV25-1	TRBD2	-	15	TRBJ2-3	CASSAERGGTDTQYF	TGTGCCAGCAGTGCAGAGCGGGGGGGAACAGATACGCAGTATTTT
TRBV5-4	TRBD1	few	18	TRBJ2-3	CASSLGQGPRTGGGTQYF	TGTGCCAGCAGCTTAGGACAGGGCCCCCGAACAGGGGGAGGCACGCAGTATTTT
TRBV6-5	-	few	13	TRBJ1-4	CASSGATNEKLFF	TGTGCCAGCTCGGGGGCAACTAATGAAAAACTGTTTTTT
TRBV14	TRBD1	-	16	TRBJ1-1	CASSQVDRGANTEAFF	TGTGCCAGCAGCCAAGTGGACAGGGGTGCGAACACTGAAGCTTTCTTT
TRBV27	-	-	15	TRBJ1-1	CASSSRLGMDTEAFF	TGTGCCAGCAGTTCACGACTAGGTATGGACACTGAAGCTTTCTTT
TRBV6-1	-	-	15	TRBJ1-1	CASSSEFGRRTEAFF	TGTGCCAGCAGTTCCGAGTTCGGGAGAAGGACTGAAGCTTTCTTT
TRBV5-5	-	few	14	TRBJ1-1	CASSLGQKNTEAFF	TGTGCCAGCAGCTTGGGACAGAAGAACACTGAAGCTTTCTTT
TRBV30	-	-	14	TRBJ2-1	CAWSRPGYYNEQFF	TGTGCCTGGAGTAGGCCAGGATACTACAATGAGCAGTTCTTC
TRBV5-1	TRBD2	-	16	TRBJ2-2	CASSPGLAGRTGELFF	TGCGCCAGCAGCCCTGGACTAGCGGGACGCACCGGGGAGCTGTTTTTT
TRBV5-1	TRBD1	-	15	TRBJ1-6	CASSPVTGENSPLHF	TGCGCCAGCAGCCCGGTAACAGGGGAGAATTCACCCCTCCACTTT
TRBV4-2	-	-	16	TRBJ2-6	CASSQVQGTGANVLTF	TGTGCCAGCAGCCAAGTACAGGGTACTGGGGCCAACGTCCTGACTTTC
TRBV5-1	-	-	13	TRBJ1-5	CASRDTPNQPQHF	TGCGCCAGCAGGGACACCCCAAATCAGCCCCAGCATTTT
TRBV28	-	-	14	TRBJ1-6	CATLSRVNNSPLHF	TGTGCCACCCTATCCCGGGTGAATAATTCACCCCTCCACTTT
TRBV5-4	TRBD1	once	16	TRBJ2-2	CASSDRQGGHTGELFF	TGTGCCAGCAGCGACCGACAGGGCGGGCACACCGGGGAGCTGTTTTTT
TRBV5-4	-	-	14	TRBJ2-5	CASSFRRSGETQYF	TGTGCCAGCAGCTTTCGGCGGAGCGGGGAGACCCAGTACTTC
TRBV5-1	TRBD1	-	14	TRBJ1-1	CASMAGGRNTEAFF	TGCGCCAGCATGGCAGGGGGCCGGAACACTGAAGCTTTCTTT
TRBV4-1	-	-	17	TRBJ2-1	CASSQSRSQRFYNEQFF	TGCGCCAGCAGCCAGTCCCGAAGTCAGCGCTTCTACAATGAGCAGTTCTTC